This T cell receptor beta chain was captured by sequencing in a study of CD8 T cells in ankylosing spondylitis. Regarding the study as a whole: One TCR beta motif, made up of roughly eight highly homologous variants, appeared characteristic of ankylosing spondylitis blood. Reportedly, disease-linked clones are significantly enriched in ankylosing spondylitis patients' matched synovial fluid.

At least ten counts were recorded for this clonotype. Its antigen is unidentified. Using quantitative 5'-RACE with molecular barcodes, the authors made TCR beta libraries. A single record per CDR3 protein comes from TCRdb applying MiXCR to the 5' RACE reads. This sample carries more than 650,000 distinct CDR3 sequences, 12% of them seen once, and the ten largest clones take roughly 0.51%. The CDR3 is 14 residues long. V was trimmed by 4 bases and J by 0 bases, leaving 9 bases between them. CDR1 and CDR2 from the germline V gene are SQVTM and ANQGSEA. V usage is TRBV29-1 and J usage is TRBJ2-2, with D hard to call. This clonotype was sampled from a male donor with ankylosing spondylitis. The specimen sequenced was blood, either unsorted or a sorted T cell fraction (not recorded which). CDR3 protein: CSVVGLANTGELFF. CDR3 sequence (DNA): TGCAGCGTTGTAGGGTTGGCGAACACCGGGGAGCTGTTTTTT.